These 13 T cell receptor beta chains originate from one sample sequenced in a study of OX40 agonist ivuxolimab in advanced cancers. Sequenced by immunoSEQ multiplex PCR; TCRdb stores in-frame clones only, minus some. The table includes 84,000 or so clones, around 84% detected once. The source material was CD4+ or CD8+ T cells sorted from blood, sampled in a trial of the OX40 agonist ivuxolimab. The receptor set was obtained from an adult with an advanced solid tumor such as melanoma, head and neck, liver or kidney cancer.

This CDR3 is CASSDGDRTDTQYF. The CDR3 DNA is TGTGCCAGCAGTGACGGGGACCGCACAGATACGCAGTATTTT. V and J are TRBV25-1 and TRBJ2-3; D tentatively reads TRBD1 or TRBD2 (5 bases each). Germline CDR1 and CDR2: MGHDK and SYGVNS. The CDR3 loop spans 14 amino acids. V lost 3 bases and J lost 1, with 8 bases in between.

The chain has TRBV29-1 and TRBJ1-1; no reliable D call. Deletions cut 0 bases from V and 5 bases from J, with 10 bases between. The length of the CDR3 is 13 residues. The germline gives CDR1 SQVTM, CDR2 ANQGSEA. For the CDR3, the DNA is TGCAGCGTTGAAGAGGGGTTGGAAACTGAAGCTTTCTTT. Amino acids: CSVEEGLETEAFF.

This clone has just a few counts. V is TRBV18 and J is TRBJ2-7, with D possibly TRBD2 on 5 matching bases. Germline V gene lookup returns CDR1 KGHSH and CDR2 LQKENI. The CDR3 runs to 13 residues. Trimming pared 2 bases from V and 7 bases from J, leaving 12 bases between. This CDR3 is CASSPGRGLEQYF. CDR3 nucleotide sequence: TGTGCCAGCTCACCAGGCCGGGGTTTGGAGCAGTACTTC.

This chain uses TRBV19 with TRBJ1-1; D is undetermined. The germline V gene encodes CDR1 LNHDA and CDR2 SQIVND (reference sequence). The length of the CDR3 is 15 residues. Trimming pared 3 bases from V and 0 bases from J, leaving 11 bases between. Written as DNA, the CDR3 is TGTGCCAGTAGTATCGGAAGTGGGGTGAACACTGAAGCTTTCTTT. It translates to CASSIGSGVNTEAFF.

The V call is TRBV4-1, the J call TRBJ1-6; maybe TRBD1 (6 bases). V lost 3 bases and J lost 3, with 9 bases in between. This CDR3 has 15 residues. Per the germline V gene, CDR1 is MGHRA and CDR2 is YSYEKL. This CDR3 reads CASSQSTGYNSPLHF. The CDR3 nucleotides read TGCGCCAGCAGCCAGTCGACAGGCTATAATTCACCCCTCCACTTT.

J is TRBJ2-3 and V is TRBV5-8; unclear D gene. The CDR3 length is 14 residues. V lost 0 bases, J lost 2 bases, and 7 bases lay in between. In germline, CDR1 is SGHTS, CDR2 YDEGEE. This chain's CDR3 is CASSLGQNTDTQYF. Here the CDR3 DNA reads TGTGCCAGCAGCTTGGGGCAGAACACAGATACGCAGTATTTT. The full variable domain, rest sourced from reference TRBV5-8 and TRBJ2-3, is EAGVTQSPTHLIKTRGQQATLRCSPISGHTSVYWYQQALGLGLQFLLWYDEGEERNRGNFPPRFSGRQFPNYSSELNVNALELEDSALYLCASSLGQNTDTQYFGPGTRLTVL.

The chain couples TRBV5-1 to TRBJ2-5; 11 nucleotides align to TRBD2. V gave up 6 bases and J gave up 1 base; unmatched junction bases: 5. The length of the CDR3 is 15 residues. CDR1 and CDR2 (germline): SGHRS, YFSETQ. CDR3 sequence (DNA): TGCGCCAGCACGAGACTAGCGGGGTCCCAAGAGACCCAGTACTTC. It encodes CASTRLAGSQETQYF.

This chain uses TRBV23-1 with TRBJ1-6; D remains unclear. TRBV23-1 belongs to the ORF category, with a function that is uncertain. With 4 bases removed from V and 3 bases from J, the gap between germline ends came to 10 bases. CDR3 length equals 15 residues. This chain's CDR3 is CASSRSEVYNSPLHF. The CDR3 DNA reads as TGCGCCAGCAGTCGTTCAGAAGTCTATAATTCACCCCTCCACTTT.

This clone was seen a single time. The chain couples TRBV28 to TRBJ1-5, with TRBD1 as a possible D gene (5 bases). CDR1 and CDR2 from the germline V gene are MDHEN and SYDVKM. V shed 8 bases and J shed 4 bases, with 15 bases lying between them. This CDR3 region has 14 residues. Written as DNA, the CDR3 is TGTGCCAGCCTTCCCGACAGTCTTAATCAGCCCCAGCATTTT. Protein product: CASLPDSLNQPQHF.

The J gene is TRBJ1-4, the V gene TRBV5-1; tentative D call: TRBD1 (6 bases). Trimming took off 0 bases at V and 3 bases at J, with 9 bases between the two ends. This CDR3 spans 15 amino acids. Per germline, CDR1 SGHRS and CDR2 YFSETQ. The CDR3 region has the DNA TGCGCCAGCAGCTTGGGGGGGACATCTAATGAAAAACTGTTTTTT. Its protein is CASSLGGTSNEKLFF.

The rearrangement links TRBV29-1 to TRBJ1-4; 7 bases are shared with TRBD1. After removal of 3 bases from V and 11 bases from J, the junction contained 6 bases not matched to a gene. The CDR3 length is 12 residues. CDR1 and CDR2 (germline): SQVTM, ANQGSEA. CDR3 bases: TGCAGCGTTGAGACAGGGTCTTTGAAACTGTTTTTT. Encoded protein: CSVETGSLKLFF.

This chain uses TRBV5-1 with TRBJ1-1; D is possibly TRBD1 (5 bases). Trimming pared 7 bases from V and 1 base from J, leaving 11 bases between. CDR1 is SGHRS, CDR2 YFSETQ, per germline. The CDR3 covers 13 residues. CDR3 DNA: TGCGCCAGCGCTTGGACATCGAACACTGAAGCTTTCTTT. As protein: CASAWTSNTEAFF.

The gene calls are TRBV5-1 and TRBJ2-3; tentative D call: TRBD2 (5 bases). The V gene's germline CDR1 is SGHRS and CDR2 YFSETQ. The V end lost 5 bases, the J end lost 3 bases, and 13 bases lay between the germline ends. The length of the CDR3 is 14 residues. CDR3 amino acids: CASSSGVSTDTQYF. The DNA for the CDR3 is TGCGCCAGCAGTTCCGGGGTATCTACAGATACGCAGTATTTT.